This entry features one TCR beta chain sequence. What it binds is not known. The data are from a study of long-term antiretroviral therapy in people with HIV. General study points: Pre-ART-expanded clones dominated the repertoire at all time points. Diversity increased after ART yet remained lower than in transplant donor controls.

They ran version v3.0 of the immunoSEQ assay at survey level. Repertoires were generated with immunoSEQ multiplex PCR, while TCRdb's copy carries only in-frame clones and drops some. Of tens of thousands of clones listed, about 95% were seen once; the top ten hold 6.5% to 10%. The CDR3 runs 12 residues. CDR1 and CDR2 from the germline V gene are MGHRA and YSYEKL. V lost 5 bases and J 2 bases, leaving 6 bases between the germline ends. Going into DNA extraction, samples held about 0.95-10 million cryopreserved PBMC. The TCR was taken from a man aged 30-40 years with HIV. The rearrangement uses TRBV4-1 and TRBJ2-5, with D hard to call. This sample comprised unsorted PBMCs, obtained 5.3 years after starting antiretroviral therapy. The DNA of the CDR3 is TGCGCCAGCAGCGGTTTACAAGAGACCCAGTACTTC. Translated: CASSGLQETQYF.